The clone carrying this T cell receptor (beta chain) has only one observation. What it recognizes is unknown. This sample stems from a study of cytomegalovirus exposure and HLA in healthy donors. Overall study results and limits: There were 150 to 200 TCR beta chains listed as cytomegalovirus-associated. Researchers reported that a few CMV-associated chains were confirmed in vitro as CMV antigen-specific.

The CDR3 has 16 residues. V was shortened by 0 bases and J by 2 bases, with 12 bases between the two germline ends. The germline gives CDR1 SGDLS, CDR2 YYNGEE. PCR was performed using 60 Vbeta and 13 Jbeta primers. Using immunoSEQ multiplex PCR, the repertoire was profiled, and TCRdb retains in-frame clones only, with some absent. The sample holds under 300,000 clones, 70% to 90% seen once. The sample was PBMCs. The source is a man in his forties in good health and CMV-seropositive. The genes are TRBV9 and TRBJ2-1, with D perhaps TRBD2 (6 bases). CDR3 sequence (DNA): TGTGCCAGCAGCGTAGAGTTGCGGGACCCCTACAATGAGCAGTTCTTC. Protein product: CASSVELRDPYNEQFF.